A single sample is the source of the 6 T cell receptor beta chains below, sequenced in a study of lymphopenia after photon versus proton radiotherapy (dated by TCRdb to the late 2010s). The library was built by means of the immunoSEQ multiplex PCR assay. The clones in this table, taken by TCRdb from immuneACCESS, are in-frame only. Not every clone is retained; where verified, under half of the shortfall comes from an unresolved V gene, and the cause of the rest is unknown. A total of tens of thousands of clones appear in this sample, 86% of them only once. Together, the top ten hold approximately 10% of the sample. Sequenced here: peripheral blood, sampled from a patient treated with proton-based radiotherapy. These receptors all come from a woman in her 70s with pancreatic cancer. Some clones in this sample may be carry-over from other donors' samples.

This chain joins TRBV7-2 and TRBJ2-2, with D perhaps matching TRBD1 or TRBD2 (5 bases each). Germline V gives CDR1 SGHTA, CDR2 FQGNSA. This CDR3 contains 17 residues. Trimming shortened V by 5 bases and J by 5 bases, and 21 bases separated the two germline ends. In DNA, the CDR3 is TGTGCCAGCAGCCCCCCTGAGGGGAGCCGAAGAACCGGGGAGCTGTTTTTT. The encoded protein is CASSPPEGSRRTGELFF.

This chain connects TRBV28 to TRBJ2-5, with TRBD1 matching over 7 bases. V was pared by 2 bases and J by 3 bases, with 3 bases of the junction left unmatched. Per germline, CDR1 MDHEN and CDR2 SYDVKM. The CDR3 consists of 14 residues. The DNA for the CDR3 is TGTGCCAGCAGTTTAGCAGGGGGAGAAGAGACCCAGTACTTC. Its protein is CASSLAGGEETQYF.

DNA for the CDR3: TGCGCCAGCAGCCAACAGGGTGGAGAAAAACTGTTTTTT. It encodes CASSQQGGEKLFF. The rearrangement links TRBV4-1 to TRBJ1-4; tentatively, D is TRBD1 (5 bases). The CDR3 is 13 amino acids. CDR1 is MGHRA, CDR2 YSYEKL, per germline. Trimming stripped 2 bases from V and 8 bases from J, with 9 bases between.

CDR3 in amino acids: CASSLARWHYEQYF. In DNA form, the CDR3 reads TGTGCCAGCAGCTTAGCGCGGTGGCACTACGAGCAGTACTTC. The chain joins TRBV11-1 to TRBJ2-7; D unresolved. CDR1 and CDR2 from the germline V gene are SGHAT and FQDESV (reference sequence). V lost 0 bases, J lost 3 bases, and 9 bases lay in between. The CDR3 extends over 14 amino acids.

The gene calls are TRBV4-1 and TRBJ2-1; tentative D call: TRBD2 (6 bases). The V gene's germline CDR1 is MGHRA and CDR2 YSYEKL. This CDR3 has 14 amino acids. The V end was cut by 4 bases, the J end by 4 bases, with 11 bases between. CDR3 in amino acids: CASSPGLGYNEQFF. CDR3 DNA: TGCGCCAGCAGCCCGGGACTCGGATACAATGAGCAGTTCTTC.

This clone is a singleton in its sample. The chain employs TRBV18 and TRBJ2-3; 8 bases align to TRBD2. This CDR3 is 15 amino acids long. Trimming cost V 3 bases and J 4 bases; bases outside gene matches: 6. CDR1 is KGHSH and CDR2 is LQKENI in the germline V gene. The CDR3 sequence: CASSPPGLGADTQYF. The CDR3, as DNA: TGTGCCAGCTCACCGCCGGGACTAGGAGCAGATACGCAGTATTTT.